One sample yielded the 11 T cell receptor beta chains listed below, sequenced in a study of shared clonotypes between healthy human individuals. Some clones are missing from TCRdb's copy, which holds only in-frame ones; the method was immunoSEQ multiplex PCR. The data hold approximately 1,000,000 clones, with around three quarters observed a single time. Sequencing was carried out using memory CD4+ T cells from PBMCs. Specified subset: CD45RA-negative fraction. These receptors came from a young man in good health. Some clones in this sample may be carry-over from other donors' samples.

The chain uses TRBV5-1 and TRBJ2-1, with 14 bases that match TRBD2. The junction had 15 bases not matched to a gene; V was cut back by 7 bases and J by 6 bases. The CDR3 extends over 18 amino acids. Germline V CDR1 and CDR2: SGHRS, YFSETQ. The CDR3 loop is CASGTGTSGRSGPNEQFF. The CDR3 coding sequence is TGCGCCAGCGGCACCGGGACTAGCGGGAGAAGTGGGCCCAATGAGCAGTTCTTC.

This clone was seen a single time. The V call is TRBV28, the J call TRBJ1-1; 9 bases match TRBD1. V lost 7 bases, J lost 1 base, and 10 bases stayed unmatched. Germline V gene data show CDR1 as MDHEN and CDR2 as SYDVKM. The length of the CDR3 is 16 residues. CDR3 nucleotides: TGTGCCAGCATCGGGGTTGGGACAGGGTCGAACACTGAAGCTTTCTTT. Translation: CASIGVGTGSNTEAFF.

CDR3 sequence (DNA): TGTGCCTCCGGACTTCTCCCAATGGGGTATGGCTACACCTTC. It translates to CASGLLPMGYGYTF. This rearrangement joins TRBV5-8 to TRBJ1-2; D not resolved. CDR3 length: 14 residues. Germline-derived CDR1 and CDR2 are SGHTS and YDEGEE. With 10 bases removed from V and 5 bases from J, the gap between germline ends came to 21 bases.

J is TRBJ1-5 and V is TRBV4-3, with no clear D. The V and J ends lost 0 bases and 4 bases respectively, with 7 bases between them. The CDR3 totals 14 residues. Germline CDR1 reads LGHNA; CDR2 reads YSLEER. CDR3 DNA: TGCGCCAGCAGCCAAGAATGGAGGAATCAGCCCCAGCATTTT. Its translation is CASSQEWRNQPQHF.

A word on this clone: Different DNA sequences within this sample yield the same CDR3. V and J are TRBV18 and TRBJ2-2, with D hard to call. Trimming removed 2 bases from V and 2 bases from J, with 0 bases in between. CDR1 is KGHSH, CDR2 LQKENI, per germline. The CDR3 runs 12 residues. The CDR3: CASSPNTGELFF. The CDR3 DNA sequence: TGTGCCAGCTCACCAAACACCGGGGAGCTGTTTTTT.

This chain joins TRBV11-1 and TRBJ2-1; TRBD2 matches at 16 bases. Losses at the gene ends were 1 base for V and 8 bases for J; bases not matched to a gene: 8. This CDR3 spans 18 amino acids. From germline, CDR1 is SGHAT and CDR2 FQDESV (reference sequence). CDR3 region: CASSLVGTSGRASYEQFF. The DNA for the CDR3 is TGTGCCAGCAGCTTAGTCGGGACTAGCGGGAGGGCCTCTTATGAGCAGTTCTTC.

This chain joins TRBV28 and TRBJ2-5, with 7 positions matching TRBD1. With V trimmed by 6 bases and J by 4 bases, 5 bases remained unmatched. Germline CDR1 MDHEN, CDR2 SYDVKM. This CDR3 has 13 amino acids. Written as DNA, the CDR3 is TGTGCCAGCAGCAAGACAGGGTCAGAGACCCAGTACTTC. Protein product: CASSKTGSETQYF.

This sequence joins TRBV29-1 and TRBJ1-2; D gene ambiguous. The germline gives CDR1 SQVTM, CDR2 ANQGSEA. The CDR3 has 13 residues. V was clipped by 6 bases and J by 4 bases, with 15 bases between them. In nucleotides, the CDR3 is TGCAGCGTCCAGGTTCAGTCTGGCTATGGCTACACCTTC. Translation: CSVQVQSGYGYTF. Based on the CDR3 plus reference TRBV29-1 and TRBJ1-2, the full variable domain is SAVISQKPSRDICQRGTSLTIQCQVDSQVTMMFWYRQQPGQSLTLIATANQGSEATYESGFVIDKFPISRPNLTFSTLTVSNMSPEDSSIYLCSVQVQSGYGYTFGSGTRLTVV.

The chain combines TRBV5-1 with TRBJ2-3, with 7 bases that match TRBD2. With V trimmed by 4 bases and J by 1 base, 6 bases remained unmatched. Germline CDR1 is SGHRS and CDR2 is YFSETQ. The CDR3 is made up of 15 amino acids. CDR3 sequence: CASSPGLVGTDTQYF. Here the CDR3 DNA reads TGCGCCAGCAGCCCTGGACTAGTCGGCACAGATACGCAGTATTTT.

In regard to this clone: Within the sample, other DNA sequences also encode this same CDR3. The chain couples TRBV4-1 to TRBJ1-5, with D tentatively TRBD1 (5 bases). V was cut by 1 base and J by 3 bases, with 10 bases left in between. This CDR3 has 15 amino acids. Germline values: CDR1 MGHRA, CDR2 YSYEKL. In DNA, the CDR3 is TGCGCCAGCAGCCAAGCAGACAGAGACAATCAGCCCCAGCATTTT. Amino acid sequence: CASSQADRDNQPQHF.

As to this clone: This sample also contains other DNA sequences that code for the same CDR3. CDR3 DNA: TGTGCCAGCAGCCTCGGGACTAGCGGCTCCTACGAGCAGTACTTC. Protein: CASSLGTSGSYEQYF. V and J are TRBV7-2 and TRBJ2-7; 11 bases fit TRBD2. V gave up 5 bases and J gave up 0 bases; unmatched junction bases: 3. The CDR3 runs 15 residues. Germline lookup yields CDR1 SGHTA and CDR2 FQGNSA.